The 8 T cell receptor beta chains below come from one sample, sequenced in a study of cytomegalovirus exposure and HLA in healthy donors. The method was immunoSEQ multiplex PCR; TCRdb's version includes in-frame clones alone and lacks a portion of them. The data hold approximately 150,000 clones, with about 89% observed a single time. Sequencing was done on a sample of PBMCs. Source of these receptors: a woman younger than 30 in good health and CMV-seropositive.

The V gene is TRBV4-1, the J gene TRBJ2-7, with TRBD2 identical over 10 bases. The germline V gene encodes CDR1 MGHRA and CDR2 YSYEKL. The CDR3 runs 15 residues. V shed 4 bases and J 4 bases; nucleotides not matched to a gene: 7. CDR3: CASSLIAGGSYEQYF. The CDR3 region has the DNA TGCGCCAGCAGCCTCATAGCGGGAGGCTCATACGAGCAGTACTTC.

In its sample, this clone was seen a few times. The chain has TRBV29-1 and TRBJ1-2; D gene ambiguous. V lost 4 bases and J 7 bases, leaving 19 bases between the germline ends. This CDR3 has 14 amino acids. Germline lookup yields CDR1 SQVTM and CDR2 ANQGSEA. CDR3 bases: TGCAGCGTTGGCCACTCAGCTGTGGCTAGTGGCTACACCTTC. This codes for CSVGHSAVASGYTF.

The chain has TRBV28 and TRBJ2-5, with 14 bases fitting TRBD2. The CDR3 runs 18 residues. Unmatched junction bases numbered 12, after V lost 5 bases and J lost 4 bases. Germline lookup yields CDR1 MDHEN and CDR2 SYDVKM. DNA for the CDR3: TGTGCCAGCAGTATTCCGGGACTAGCGGGAGCGGGGAGAGAGACCCAGTACTTC. Translating gives CASSIPGLAGAGRETQYF.

This chain joins TRBV19 and TRBJ1-2; D ambiguous. The V end was cut by 2 bases, the J end by 8 bases, with 9 bases between. CDR3 length equals 12 residues. From germline, CDR1 is LNHDA and CDR2 SQIVND (reference sequence). CDR3 loop: CASSIITEGYTF. CDR3 bases: TGTGCCAGTAGTATAATCACAGAAGGCTACACCTTC.

This clone occurred once. The chain couples TRBV25-1 to TRBJ2-7; 10 bases match TRBD1. CDR3 length equals 16 residues. CDR1 is MGHDK and CDR2 is SYGVNS in the germline V gene. Trimming took 4 bases from V and 7 from J; bases not matched to a gene: 13. CDR3 protein: CASSVNPGQGHHEQYF. CDR3 nucleotides: TGTGCCAGCAGTGTCAACCCGGGACAGGGGCATCATGAGCAGTACTTC.

J is TRBJ2-1 and V is TRBV28; the match to TRBD2 covers 7 bases. The length of the CDR3 is 16 residues. Germline CDR1 reads MDHEN; CDR2 reads SYDVKM. Trimming at V came to 4 bases and at J to 1 base, leaving 7 bases not matched to a gene. CDR3: CASSSLWEGSYNEQFF. In DNA form, the CDR3 reads TGTGCCAGCAGTTCTCTTTGGGAGGGGTCCTACAATGAGCAGTTCTTC.

CDR3 sequence reads: CASSQYEQYF. Here the CDR3 DNA reads TGTGCCAGCAGCCAGTACGAGCAGTACTTC. V and J are TRBV28 and TRBJ2-7; D gene uncertain. Trimming removed 6 bases from V and 4 bases from J, with 4 bases in between. This CDR3 has 10 amino acids. Germline V gene data show CDR1 as MDHEN and CDR2 as SYDVKM. Based on the CDR3 plus reference TRBV28 and TRBJ2-7, the full variable domain is DVKVTQSSRYLVKRTGEKVFLECVQDMDHENMFWYRQDPGLGLRLIYFSYDVKMKEKGDIPEGYSVSREKKERFSLILESASTNQTSMYLCASSQYEQYFGPGTRLTVT.

This clone was picked up a small number of times. This chain uses TRBV6-1 with TRBJ1-1; the D is unclear. There are 13 residues in the CDR3. Germline values: CDR1 MNHNS, CDR2 SASEGT. Deletions cut 1 base from V and 5 bases from J, with 8 bases between. CDR3 coding DNA: TGTGCCAGCAGTGAAGGGGAGGTTACTGAAGCTTTCTTT. As protein: CASSEGEVTEAFF.